A single sample gave rise to the 28 T cell receptor beta chains below, sequenced in a study of T cell changes during pregnancy in multiple sclerosis. Repertoires were generated with immunoSEQ multiplex PCR, while TCRdb's copy carries only in-frame clones and drops some. The sample includes tens of thousands of clones, approximately 91% of them seen just once. The sequences come from peripheral blood, collected after pregnancy. These receptors were taken from a female donor in good health, enrolled as a control in a pregnancy study.

This chain links TRBV6-5 with TRBJ1-5; no definite D call. Germline assignment: CDR1 MNHEY and CDR2 SVGAGI. This CDR3 has 12 residues. Trimming took off 2 bases at V and 7 bases at J, with 6 bases between the two ends. The CDR3 nucleotides read TGTGCCAGCAGTTACAGCGGCCAGCCCCAGCATTTT. Its translation: CASSYSGQPQHF.

This chain connects TRBV7-2 to TRBJ2-7, with 9 bases fitting TRBD1. CDR1 and CDR2 (germline): SGHTA, FQGNSA. J lost 10 bases, V lost 5 bases, and 9 bases had no gene match. The CDR3 spans 13 residues. CDR3 in amino acids: CASSVDRGSEQYF. DNA for the CDR3: TGTGCCAGCAGCGTGGACAGGGGAAGTGAACAGTACTTC.

The CDR3 DNA sequence: TGTGCCATCAGTGACTTCTCTGGAAACACCATATATTTT. Amino acids: CAISDFSGNTIYF. The chain has TRBV10-3 and TRBJ1-3; D unclear. This CDR3 region has 13 residues. The germline V gene has CDR1 ENHRY and CDR2 SYGVKD. Trimming cost V 3 bases and J 0 bases, with 3 bases left between them.

V is TRBV19 and J is TRBJ2-5; a weak D match, TRBD2 (6 bases). From germline, CDR1 is LNHDA and CDR2 SQIVND (reference sequence). Trimming stripped 3 bases from V and 7 bases from J, with 9 bases between. The CDR3 totals 12 residues. CDR3 protein: CASSIPGATQYF. CDR3 nucleotide sequence: TGTGCCAGTAGTATTCCGGGAGCGACCCAGTACTTC.

In this sample, this clone turned up once. The chain has TRBV6-1 and TRBJ2-7; 9 nucleotides align to TRBD1. Trimming removed 3 bases from V and 2 bases from J; junction bases left unmatched: 2. Per germline, CDR1 MNHNS and CDR2 SASEGT. The CDR3 spans 14 residues. CDR3 nucleotides: TGTGCCAGCAGTGACCGGGACAGGGCCTACGAGCAGTACTTC. Protein sequence: CASSDRDRAYEQYF.

This clone was detected a few times. The rearrangement uses TRBV7-9 and TRBJ1-1; 7 nucleotides agree with TRBD1. Germline V gene sequence: CDR1 SEHNR, CDR2 FQNEAQ (reference sequence). The ends lost 5 bases at V and 0 bases at J; junction bases unmatched: 6. The CDR3 covers 15 residues. DNA of the CDR3: TGTGCCAGCAGCGCGAATACAGGGGTGAACACTGAAGCTTTCTTT. Its translation is CASSANTGVNTEAFF. Supplemented by reference TRBV7-9 and TRBJ1-1, the full variable domain reads DTGVSQNPRHKITKRGQNVTFRCDPISEHNRLYWYRQTLGQGPEFLTYFQNEAQLEKSRLLSDRFSAERPKGSFSTLEIQRTEQGDSAMYLCASSANTGVNTEAFFGQGTRLTVV.

The rearrangement uses TRBV19 and TRBJ1-4; D unresolved. The CDR3 contains 15 residues. The V and J ends lost 4 bases and 8 bases respectively, with 17 bases between them. The germline CDR1 and CDR2 sequences are LNHDA and SQIVND (reference sequence). The CDR3 here is CASSTSRLRGEKLFF. CDR3 in DNA: TGTGCCAGTAGTACCTCGAGACTTCGAGGGGAAAAACTGTTTTTT.

J is TRBJ1-1 and V is TRBV10-3; D gene unclear. Germline V lookup: CDR1 ENHRY, CDR2 SYGVKD. Trimming left V 6 bases short and J 3 bases short, with 17 bases between. This CDR3 is built from 15 residues. The CDR3 here is CAIRREDVGHTEAFF. The CDR3 DNA reads TGTGCCATCAGAAGGGAGGACGTAGGTCACACTGAAGCTTTCTTT.

The CDR3 DNA sequence: TGCGCCAGCAGCCAGCAAGATCCGGGACAGGGGGTAGGAAGATCCTACAATGAGCAGTTCTTC. Translation gives CASSQQDPGQGVGRSYNEQFF. The chain is built from TRBV4-1 and TRBJ2-1; 11 bases align to TRBD1. Germline V gene sequence: CDR1 MGHRA, CDR2 YSYEKL. CDR3 size: 21 residues. With V trimmed by 3 bases and J by 1 base, 17 bases remained unmatched.

The V call is TRBV2, the J call TRBJ2-5; 9 bases agree with TRBD2. V was pared by 9 bases and J by 4 bases, with 3 bases of the junction left unmatched. This CDR3 has 12 amino acids. Germline CDR1 is SNHLY and CDR2 is FYNNEI. The CDR3 DNA reads TGTGCCAGAAATAGCGGGGGAGAGACCCAGTACTTC. This gives the protein CARNSGGETQYF.

The chain is built from TRBV11-2 and TRBJ1-2; D not certain. The CDR3 contains 17 residues. The germline V gene encodes CDR1 SGHAT and CDR2 FQNNGV. Trimming left V 5 bases short and J 6 bases short, with 25 bases between. In DNA, the CDR3 is TGTGCCAGCAGCCCCCAGGCCCCCGGCAGGCGCCCAGATGGCTACACCTTC. The encoded protein is CASSPQAPGRRPDGYTF.

The chain joins TRBV6-6 to TRBJ1-2, with D maybe TRBD1 (6 bases). The CDR3 contains 14 residues. Germline CDR1 reads MNHNY; CDR2 reads SVGAGI (reference sequence). Trimming took off 2 bases at V and 7 bases at J, with 14 bases between the two ends. The CDR3 sequence: CASSYPDRSGGYTF. The CDR3 DNA follows: TGTGCCAGCAGTTACCCCGACAGGTCAGGTGGCTACACCTTC.

The CDR3 nucleotides read TGCGCCAGCAGCTGGACCGGACAGGGTCGCACAGATACGCAGTATTTT. As protein: CASSWTGQGRTDTQYF. The chain is built from TRBV5-1 and TRBJ2-3, with 8 bases matching TRBD1. The CDR3 totals 16 residues. The ends lost 3 bases at V and 1 base at J; junction bases unmatched: 7. Germline V gives CDR1 SGHRS, CDR2 YFSETQ.

The CDR3 loop is CASSGTLPLTDTQYF. CDR3 bases: TGTGCCAGCAGCGGGACTTTGCCCCTCACAGATACGCAGTATTTT. This chain connects TRBV6-1 to TRBJ2-3, with D maybe TRBD2 (6 bases). This CDR3 is built from 15 residues. In germline, CDR1 is MNHNS, CDR2 SASEGT. V shed 6 bases and J shed 2 bases, with 15 bases lying between them.

This chain uses TRBV4-2 with TRBJ1-4; D unresolved. This CDR3 is 14 amino acids long. The V gene lost 5 bases and the J gene lost 0 bases, with 7 bases spanning the gap. Germline assignment: CDR1 LGHNA and CDR2 YNFKEQ. The CDR3 loop is CASSSGATNEKLFF. The CDR3 nucleotides read TGTGCCAGCAGCTCCGGTGCAACTAATGAAAAACTGTTTTTT.

The CDR3 DNA is TGCGCCAGCAGCCCAGGACAGGGGGACACTGAAGCTTTCTTT. Translated: CASSPGQGDTEAFF. This chain uses TRBV4-1 with TRBJ1-1, with 10 bases fitting TRBD1. The ends lost 4 bases at V and 3 bases at J; junction bases unmatched: 2. In germline, CDR1 is MGHRA, CDR2 YSYEKL. The CDR3 spans 14 residues.

The chain has TRBV7-9 and TRBJ2-7, with TRBD1 matching over 7 bases. CDR1 and CDR2 from the germline V gene are SEHNR and FQNEAQ (reference sequence). The CDR3 length is 14 residues. V dropped 5 bases and J dropped 2; count of bases not matched to a gene: 6. The CDR3 DNA reads as TGTGCCAGCAGCCCGACAGGGCCCACCTACGAGCAGTACTTC. This codes for CASSPTGPTYEQYF.

The genes are TRBV4-3 and TRBJ2-1; no reliable D call. This CDR3 has 17 amino acids. The V gene lost 0 bases and the J gene lost 0 bases, with 12 bases spanning the gap. Germline V lookup: CDR1 LGHNA, CDR2 YSLEER. DNA of the CDR3: TGCGCCAGCAGCCAAGATCTCAACTTACCCTCCTACAATGAGCAGTTCTTC. It translates to CASSQDLNLPSYNEQFF.

This chain links TRBV19 with TRBJ2-7, with TRBD1 identical over 8 bases. The germline V gene has CDR1 LNHDA and CDR2 SQIVND (reference sequence). After removal of 8 bases from V and 6 bases from J, the junction contained 15 bases not matched to a gene. The CDR3 has 15 residues. The CDR3 sequence is CASSGGRQGLGEQYF. The CDR3 DNA is TGTGCCAGTTCCGGTGGCCGACAGGGGTTAGGCGAGCAGTACTTC.

This clone showed up just a few times. This rearrangement joins TRBV19 to TRBJ2-7, with D perhaps TRBD1 (6 bases). With 3 bases removed from V and 0 bases from J, the gap between germline ends came to 9 bases. Germline V CDR1 and CDR2: LNHDA, SQIVND (reference sequence). This CDR3 spans 14 amino acids. The DNA of the CDR3 is TGTGCCAGTAGTATTAGGACAGACTCCTACGAGCAGTACTTC. Residues: CASSIRTDSYEQYF.

The J gene is TRBJ2-1, the V gene TRBV5-6; 10 bases fit TRBD2. This CDR3 region has 15 residues. CDR1 and CDR2 (germline): SGHDT, YYEEEE. The junction had 10 bases not matched to a gene; V was cut back by 4 bases and J by 9 bases. CDR3 in amino acids: CASSQLEAGGFEQFF. The DNA for the CDR3 is TGTGCCAGCAGCCAGCTCGAAGCGGGGGGGTTTGAGCAGTTCTTC.

The V call is TRBV9, the J call TRBJ2-3, with TRBD2 identical over 11 bases. The CDR3 runs to 17 residues. The junction had 11 bases not matched to a gene; V was cut back by 6 bases and J by 2 bases. Per the germline V gene, CDR1 is SGDLS and CDR2 is YYNGEE. The CDR3 loop reads CASTAAAGLAVTDTQYF. The CDR3 coding sequence is TGTGCCAGCACCGCTGCCGCGGGACTAGCGGTCACAGATACGCAGTATTTT. Using reference TRBV9 and TRBJ2-3 for the parts outside the CDR3, the full variable domain is DSGVTQTPKHLITATGQRVTLRCSPRSGDLSVYWYQQSLDQGLQFLIQYYNGEERAKGNILERFSAQQFPDLHSELNLSSLELGDSALYFCASTAAAGLAVTDTQYFGPGTRLTVL.

The chain has TRBV27 and TRBJ2-7, with 8 bases lining up with TRBD1. J lost 3 bases, V lost 3 bases, and 4 bases had no gene match. CDR3 length: 14 residues. CDR1 is MNHEY and CDR2 is SMNVEV in the germline V gene (reference sequence). The CDR3 region has the DNA TGTGCCAGCAGTTTTCAGGGGGCCTACTACGAGCAGTACTTC. It codes for CASSFQGAYYEQYF.

This chain joins TRBV4-1 and TRBJ1-4; D perhaps matches TRBD1 (6 bases). V dropped 1 base and J dropped 8 bases, with 14 bases sitting between them. Germline CDR1 MGHRA, CDR2 YSYEKL. This CDR3 spans 15 amino acids. The CDR3 loop is CASSQVGTGREKLFF. DNA of the CDR3: TGCGCCAGCAGCCAAGTTGGCACAGGGCGAGAAAAACTGTTTTTT.

V is TRBV5-1 and J is TRBJ2-1, with 7 bases identical to TRBD1. The V segment lost 7 bases and the J segment 6 bases; nucleotides outside the gene matches: 7. The germline V gene has CDR1 SGHRS and CDR2 YFSETQ. This CDR3 has 13 amino acids. CDR3 residues: CASQKGAGNEQFF. The DNA for the CDR3 is TGCGCCAGCCAAAAGGGGGCCGGCAATGAGCAGTTCTTC.

The gene calls are TRBV7-9 and TRBJ2-3; the match to TRBD2 covers 9 bases. The CDR3 contains 15 residues. J lost 7 bases, V lost 8 bases, and 13 bases had no gene match. CDR1 and CDR2 (germline): SEHNR, FQNEAQ (reference sequence). The DNA for the CDR3 is TGTGCCAGCGCGGGGCGGGCGGGAGGGCCAAATACGCAGTATTTT. It yields the protein CASAGRAGGPNTQYF.

The chain employs TRBV19 and TRBJ1-1; D might be TRBD1 (5 bases). The V and J ends lost 3 bases and 0 bases respectively, with 8 bases between them. Germline lookup yields CDR1 LNHDA and CDR2 SQIVND (reference sequence). This CDR3 comprises 14 residues. DNA for the CDR3: TGTGCCAGTAGTATCCCAGGGTTGAACACTGAAGCTTTCTTT. It codes for CASSIPGLNTEAFF.

This clone is a singleton in its sample. The chain is built from TRBV4-3 and TRBJ2-1, with 7 bases lining up with TRBD1. This CDR3 comprises 15 residues. Germline V gene data show CDR1 as LGHNA and CDR2 as YSLEER. V lost 3 bases to trimming and J lost 3 bases; unmatched junction nucleotides: 5. The CDR3 DNA reads TGCGCCAGCAGCCACGGCCGGGACAGCTACAATGAGCAGTTCTTC. This codes for CASSHGRDSYNEQFF.